The clone carrying this T cell receptor beta chain was seen many times. What it binds is unknown. Trimming removed 1 base at V and 1 base at J, with 11 bases between. The CDR3 is 15 residues long. The germline V gene has CDR1 LGHDT and CDR2 YNNKEL (reference sequence). Quantitative 5'-RACE with molecular barcodes produced the TCR beta libraries. MiXCR was run by TCRdb on the 5' RACE reads, yielding one entry per CDR3 protein. The sample records fewer than 250,000 distinct CDR3 sequences, about 10% being singletons. This sample was included in a study of CD8 T cells in ankylosing spondylitis. Whole-study findings and limits: Disease-linked clones displayed a CD8+ phenotype and appeared relatively rarely in peripheral blood. Enrichment of disease-linked clones was reportedly significant in matched ankylosing spondylitis synovial fluid. Past research had described some motif variants in reactive arthritis synovial fluid and blood.

The sequence came from a male donor with ankylosing spondylitis or in good health (not recorded which). The specimen was blood, either unsorted or a sorted T cell fraction (not recorded which). The V gene is TRBV3-1, the J gene TRBJ2-7; D not resolved. In nucleotides, the CDR3 is TGTGCCAGCAGCCAAGTACCATGGGGATCCTACGAGCAGTACTTC. Translation: CASSQVPWGSYEQYF.